This paragraph covers one TCR beta chain sequence. The source of the sample is a study of blood T cell repertoires in COVID-19. Study context: In each case, the material was cDNA or gDNA derived from T cells, B-cell-depleted T cells, or PBMCs.

This table comes from immunoSEQ multiplex PCR, and its TCRdb copy is limited to in-frame clones, with some not included. This sample carries about 150,000 clones, over 80% of them seen once, and the ten largest clones take less than 3.5%. Sequenced sample: peripheral blood. The receptor's source is a woman aged 55-75 years with acute or convalescent COVID-19.

This CDR3 is CASSFQILPRDEQYF. In nucleotides, the CDR3 is TGTGCCAGCAGCTTCCAAATCCTGCCGAGGGACGAGCAGTACTTC. This sequence joins TRBV5-5 and TRBJ2-7; perhaps TRBD2 as D (5 bases). V lost 2 bases to trimming and J lost 5 bases, with 17 bases between them. CDR1 and CDR2 from the germline V gene are SGHKS and YYEKEE (reference sequence). The CDR3 totals 15 residues.